This T cell receptor beta chain was obtained from a study of blood T cell repertoires in COVID-19. The CDR3 loop spans 15 amino acids. J was trimmed by 3 bases and V by 3 bases; bases with no gene match: 7. The germline CDR1 and CDR2 sequences are SGDLS and YYNGEE. Assay used: immunoSEQ multiplex PCR; TCRdb lists only in-frame clones, some missing. Among 300,000 to 350,000 clones, approximately 87% were seen once, and the ten largest hold roughly 6%. This clone was seen only once. The genes are TRBV9 and TRBJ2-7; TRBD1 agrees at 9 bases. This receptor was taken from a woman aged 45-59 years with COVID-19, enrolled during active disease. The sequencing input was peripheral blood. For the CDR3, the DNA is TGTGCCAGCAGCGAACAGGGGGCGACGATCTACGAGCAGTACTTC. Its translation: CASSEQGATIYEQYF. The full variable domain, completed using reference TRBV9 and TRBJ2-7, is DSGVTQTPKHLITATGQRVTLRCSPRSGDLSVYWYQQSLDQGLQFLIQYYNGEERAKGNILERFSAQQFPDLHSELNLSSLELGDSALYFCASSEQGATIYEQYFGPGTRLTVT.